These T cell receptor beta chains were read from a single sample in a study of regulatory T cells in long-lasting Graves disease. One entry per CDR3 protein results from TCRdb running MiXCR on the multiplex PCR reads. The sample contains approximately 390,000 distinct CDR3 sequences, 15% to 20% of which appear only once. These data also featured in a second study, about T cells in Graves' hyperthyroidism and ophthalmopathy.

Source: peripheral blood mononuclear cells (PBMCs), taken at new diagnosis, from a patient treated with antithyroid drugs. The receptors originated from a woman younger than 35 with Graves disease. Each CDR3 is given with its conserved first and last residue. D genes are given only for firm matches. Not every row has a clone size; where given, it reads once, few, many or a size class.

D	size	V	length	J	DNA	CDR3
TRBD2	-	TRBV11-2	15	TRBJ2-2	TGTGCCAGCAGCTCCCGACTAGCAACCACCGGGGAGCTGTTTTTT	CASSSRLATTGELFF
TRBD2	many	TRBV14	14	TRBJ2-7	TGTGCCAGCAGCCCTCTAGCGGGGGACTACGAGCAGTACTTC	CASSPLAGDYEQYF
-	many	TRBV28	14	TRBJ2-1	TGTGCCAGCAGTTTAACGGACACGTACAATGAGCAGTTCTTC	CASSLTDTYNEQFF
-	many	TRBV6-1	16	TRBJ1-1	TGTGCCAGCCTCAAAAACGACCTGGGACATGGGACTGAAGCTTTCTTT	CASLKNDLGHGTEAFF
TRBD1	many	TRBV12-3/TRBV12-4	16	TRBJ2-1	TGTGCCAGCAGTGATGGGGGACAGGGGGCCAGGAATGAGCAGTTCTTC	CASSDGGQGARNEQFF
TRBD2	-	TRBV12-3/TRBV12-4	16	TRBJ2-1	TGTGCCAGCAGTTCCGCGTTAGCGGGAGTGGGGGATGAGCAGTTCTTC	CASSSALAGVGDEQFF
-	many	TRBV10-3	15	TRBJ2-2	TGTGCCATCACCGAGGGGGGATCCGGCACCGGGGAGCTGTTTTTT	CAITEGGSGTGELFF
TRBD1	many	TRBV18	13	TRBJ2-3	TGTGCCAGCTCACCGGACAGGGCAGATACGCAGTATTTT	CASSPDRADTQYF
-	-	TRBV18	13	TRBJ2-5	TGTGCCAGCTCACCAAGCCAGCGAGAGACCCAGTACTTC	CASSPSQRETQYF
-	-	TRBV19	15	TRBJ2-1	TGTGCCAGTAGTATCCAGGGGCCCGGGGGGAATGAGCAGTTCTTC	CASSIQGPGGNEQFF
-	many	TRBV5-1	17	TRBJ2-5	TGTGCCAGCAGCTTGGAATTGTACAGTCGTCAGGAAGAGACCCAGTACTTC	CASSLELYSRQEETQYF
-	-	TRBV29-1	12	TRBJ1-1	TGCAGCGTCAGGGAGGGGAACACTGAAGCTTTCTTT	CSVREGNTEAFF
-	many	TRBV7-9	15	TRBJ2-7	TGTGCCAGCAGCCCCCGAGGAGCAGTTAGGCACGAGCAGTACTTC	CASSPRGAVRHEQYF
-	-	TRBV29-1	15	TRBJ2-3	TGCAGCGTTGAAGGGGACCGCGGACCAGGGGATACGCAGTATTTT	CSVEGDRGPGDTQYF
TRBD2	many	TRBV2	12	TRBJ2-3	TGTGCCAGCAACCCTAGCGGGTATACGCAGTATTTT	CASNPSGYTQYF
-	many	TRBV5-6	12	TRBJ1-5	TGTGCCAGCAGCTTGTGGAATCAGCCCCAGCATTTT	CASSLWNQPQHF
-	many	TRBV11-2	16	TRBJ2-7	TGTGCCAGCAGCTTTAATAGGGGGGCCGGTGTTTACGAGCAGTACTTC	CASSFNRGAGVYEQYF
TRBD2	many	TRBV27	16	TRBJ2-3	TGTGCCAGCAGCTTATTCCCTAGCGGCAGCACAGATACGCAGTATTTT	CASSLFPSGSTDTQYF
TRBD1	many	TRBV20-1	12	TRBJ2-7	TGCAGTGCAGACGACAGGGACCGGGGGCAGTACTTC	CSADDRDRGQYF
TRBD1	many	TRBV20-1	14	TRBJ2-5	TGCAGTGCTAGAGGACAGGGGTCTCAAGAGACCCAGTACTTC	CSARGQGSQETQYF
-	few	TRBV19	14	TRBJ1-5	TGTGCCAGTAGGAAAAGTAGGGCCAGCCAGCCCCAGCATTTT	CASRKSRASQPQHF
-	-	TRBV11-2	13	TRBJ2-7	TGTGCCAGCAGACCGGACAGAACCTACGAGCAGTACTTC	CASRPDRTYEQYF
-	many	TRBV5-1	14	TRBJ1-6	TGCGCCAGCAGCTTCACAGGGCAGAATTCACCCCTCCACTTT	CASSFTGQNSPLHF
TRBD1	many	TRBV12-3/TRBV12-4	13	TRBJ1-6	TGTGCCAGCAGCCGGGACAGGGGTATGCCCCTCCACTTT	CASSRDRGMPLHF
TRBD1	few	TRBV12-3/TRBV12-4	15	TRBJ1-5	TGTGCCAGCATTACCGGGACAGGGGTCAATCAGCCCCAGCATTTT	CASITGTGVNQPQHF
TRBD1	-	TRBV2	14	TRBJ1-5	TGTGCCAGCAGGGACAGGGGGCAAGGTCAGCCCCAGCATTTT	CASRDRGQGQPQHF
-	few	TRBV28	13	TRBJ1-5	TGTGCCAGCAGTTGGAACAACAATCAGCCCCAGCATTTT	CASSWNNNQPQHF
TRBD1	-	TRBV28	14	TRBJ1-2	TGTGCCAGCAGCACCGGGACAGCTAACTATGGCTACACCTTC	CASSTGTANYGYTF
TRBD1	many	TRBV5-1	15	TRBJ2-2	TGCGCCAGCAGCTTGCAGACAGGGGGCACCGGGGAGCTGTTTTTT	CASSLQTGGTGELFF
TRBD2	-	TRBV29-1	12	TRBJ2-5	TGCTCCGGGACTAGCGGCTCGGAGACCCAGTACTTC	CSGTSGSETQYF
-	many	TRBV20-1	15	TRBJ1-5	TGCAGTGCTAGAGTGAAGACACTTGGCAATCAGCCCCAGCATTTT	CSARVKTLGNQPQHF
-	many	TRBV6-4	14	TRBJ2-6	TGTGCCAGTAGACTGAGCTCTGGGGCCAACGTCCTGACTTTC	CASRLSSGANVLTF
TRBD2	few	TRBV20-1	13	TRBJ2-5	TGCAGTGCGAGAAGGACTAGGAAGGAGACCCAGTACTTC	CSARRTRKETQYF
-	many	TRBV30	14	TRBJ2-3	TGTGCCTGGAGTACGGGCGCGGGGACAGATACGCAGTATTTT	CAWSTGAGTDTQYF
TRBD2	many	TRBV12-3/TRBV12-4	14	TRBJ2-7	TGTGCCAGCAGATCCGGGACTAGCGGGTGGGAGCAGTACTTC	CASRSGTSGWEQYF
-	many	TRBV7-2	15	TRBJ1-2	TGTGCCAGCAGCTTAGCGGGACAACCAATCTATGGCTACACCTTC	CASSLAGQPIYGYTF
-	-	TRBV4-1	14	TRBJ1-5	TGCGCCAGCAGCCGGCCGGGGGCGGCGCAGCCCCAGCATTTT	CASSRPGAAQPQHF
-	many	TRBV7-9	16	TRBJ2-7	TGTGCCAGCAGCTTAGCCCTGGGCAGAAACGCCTACGAGCAGTACTTC	CASSLALGRNAYEQYF
-	few	TRBV9	16	TRBJ2-1	TGTGCCAGCAGCGTAGCCCCCAGAGACTCCTACAATGAGCAGTTCTTC	CASSVAPRDSYNEQFF
-	few	TRBV5-1	15	TRBJ2-2	TGCGCCAGCAGCTTGGATGTGACAAGCACCGGGGAGCTGTTTTTT	CASSLDVTSTGELFF
TRBD1	-	TRBV19	16	TRBJ1-2	TGTGCCAGTAGTCCACGCCGACAGGGTATAAGTTATGGCTACACCTTC	CASSPRRQGISYGYTF
-	many	TRBV5-1	13	TRBJ1-1	TGCGCCAGCAGCTTGGACAGGTACACTGAAGCTTTCTTT	CASSLDRYTEAFF
-	-	TRBV2	12	TRBJ1-6	TGTGCCAGCGGGCACCTCAATTCACCCCTCCACTTT	CASGHLNSPLHF
TRBD2	many	TRBV5-1	15	TRBJ2-1	TGCGCCAGCAGCCTGACTAGCGGGGGGTCCAATGAGCAGTTCTTC	CASSLTSGGSNEQFF
TRBD1	-	TRBV11-2	15	TRBJ2-7	TGTGCCAGCAGCTCGGGACAGGGTTTGTACTACGAGCAGTACTTC	CASSSGQGLYYEQYF
-	many	TRBV28	14	TRBJ1-1	TGTGCCAGCAGTTTACACCAGGAGGGGACTGAAGCTTTCTTT	CASSLHQEGTEAFF
-	few	TRBV28	15	TRBJ1-5	TGTGCCAGCAGAATCCTTCGGGGTAACAATCAGCCCCAGCATTTT	CASRILRGNNQPQHF
TRBD1	-	TRBV5-1	13	TRBJ2-1	TGCGCCAGCAGGCAGGGGGACACCTACGAGCAGTTCTTC	CASRQGDTYEQFF
TRBD1	many	TRBV6-1	15	TRBJ2-5	TGTGCCAGCAGGCGGGACAGGGGGTTCGTAGAGACCCAGTACTTC	CASRRDRGFVETQYF
-	many	TRBV2	14	TRBJ2-7	TGTGCCAGCAGAAGGAGAGTGACAACGTACGAGCAGTACTTC	CASRRRVTTYEQYF
TRBD1	many	TRBV15	16	TRBJ2-2	TGTGCCACCAGCAGAGAAACAGGGGGGATCACCGGGGAGCTGTTTTTT	CATSRETGGITGELFF
TRBD1	-	TRBV6-4	14	TRBJ2-3	TGTGCCAGCAGTGACGGGACAGACACAGATACGCAGTATTTT	CASSDGTDTDTQYF
TRBD1	-	TRBV6-2/TRBV6-3	16	TRBJ1-5	TGTGCCAGCAGCGCGCTGACAGGGGTAGGGAGTCAGCCCCAGCATTTT	CASSALTGVGSQPQHF
-	-	TRBV7-8	15	TRBJ2-7	TGTGCCAGCAGCCCCGAACTTTCGCCCAGGGGAAAGAAGTACTTC	CASSPELSPRGKKYF
-	many	TRBV11-2	16	TRBJ1-3	TGTGCCAGCAGCTTAATGGTCCCTCGGCGGGGAAACACCATATATTTT	CASSLMVPRRGNTIYF
TRBD2	-	TRBV20-1	17	TRBJ2-1	TGCAGTGCTAACTTGGCCCCGGGACTAGCGGGAGTAGGTGAGCAGTTCTTC	CSANLAPGLAGVGEQFF
-	many	TRBV5-1	16	TRBJ2-3	TGTGCCAGCAGCTTGGCCGGGGCGGCGCGCACAGATACGCAGTATTTT	CASSLAGAARTDTQYF